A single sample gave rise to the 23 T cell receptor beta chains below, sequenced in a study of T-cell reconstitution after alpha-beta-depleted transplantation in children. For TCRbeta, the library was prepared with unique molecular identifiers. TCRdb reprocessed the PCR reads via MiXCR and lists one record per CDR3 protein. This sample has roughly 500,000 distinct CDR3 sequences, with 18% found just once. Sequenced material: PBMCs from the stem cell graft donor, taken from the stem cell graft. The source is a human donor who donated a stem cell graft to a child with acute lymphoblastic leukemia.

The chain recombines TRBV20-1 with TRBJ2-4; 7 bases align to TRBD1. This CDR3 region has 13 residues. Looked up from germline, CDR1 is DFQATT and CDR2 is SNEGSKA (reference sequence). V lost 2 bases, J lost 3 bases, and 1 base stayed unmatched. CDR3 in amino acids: CSARQGVKNIQYF. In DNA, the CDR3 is TGCAGTGCTAGACAGGGGGTCAAAAACATTCAGTACTTC.

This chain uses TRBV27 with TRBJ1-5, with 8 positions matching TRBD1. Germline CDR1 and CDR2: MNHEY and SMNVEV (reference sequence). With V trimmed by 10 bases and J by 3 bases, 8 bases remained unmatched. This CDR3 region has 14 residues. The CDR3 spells CATQLTGVNQPQHF. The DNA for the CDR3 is TGTGCCACCCAACTGACAGGGGTCAATCAGCCCCAGCATTTT.

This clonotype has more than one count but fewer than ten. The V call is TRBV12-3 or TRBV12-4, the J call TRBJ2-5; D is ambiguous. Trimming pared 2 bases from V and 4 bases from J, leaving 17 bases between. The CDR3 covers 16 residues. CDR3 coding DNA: TGTGCCAGCAGTTTATGGCCTCCTATGGGAACAGAGACCCAGTACTTC. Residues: CASSLWPPMGTETQYF.

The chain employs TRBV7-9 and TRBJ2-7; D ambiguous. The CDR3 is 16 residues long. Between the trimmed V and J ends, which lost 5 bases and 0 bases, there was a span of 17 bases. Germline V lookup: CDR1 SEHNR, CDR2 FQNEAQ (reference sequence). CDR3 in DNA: TGTGCCAGCAGCCCCCTCTGGCACTTTCCCTCCTACGAGCAGTACTTC. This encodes CASSPLWHFPSYEQYF. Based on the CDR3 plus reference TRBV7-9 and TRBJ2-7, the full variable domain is DTGVSQNPRHKITKRGQNVTFRCDPISEHNRLYWYRQTLGQGPEFLTYFQNEAQLEKSRLLSDRFSAERPKGSFSTLEIQRTEQGDSAMYLCASSPLWHFPSYEQYFGPGTRLTVT.

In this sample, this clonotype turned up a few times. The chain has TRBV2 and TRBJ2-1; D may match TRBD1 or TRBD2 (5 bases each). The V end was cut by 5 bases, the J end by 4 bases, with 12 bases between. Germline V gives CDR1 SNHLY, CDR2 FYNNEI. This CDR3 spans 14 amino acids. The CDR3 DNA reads TGTGCCAGCAGTCTCTGGGACGAATACAATGAGCAGTTCTTC. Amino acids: CASSLWDEYNEQFF.

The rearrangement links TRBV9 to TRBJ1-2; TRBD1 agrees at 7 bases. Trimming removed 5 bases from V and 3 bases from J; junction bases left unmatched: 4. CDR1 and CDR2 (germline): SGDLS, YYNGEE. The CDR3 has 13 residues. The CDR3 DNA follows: TGTGCCAGCAGTACAGGGGATGACTATGGCTACACCTTC. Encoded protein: CASSTGDDYGYTF.

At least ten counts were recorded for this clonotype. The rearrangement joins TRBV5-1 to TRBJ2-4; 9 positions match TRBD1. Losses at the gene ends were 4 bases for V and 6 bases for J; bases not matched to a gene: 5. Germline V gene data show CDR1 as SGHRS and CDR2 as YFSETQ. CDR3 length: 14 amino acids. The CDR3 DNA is TGCGCCAGCAGCGCCCGACAGGGGGTAAACATTCAGTACTTC. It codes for CASSARQGVNIQYF.

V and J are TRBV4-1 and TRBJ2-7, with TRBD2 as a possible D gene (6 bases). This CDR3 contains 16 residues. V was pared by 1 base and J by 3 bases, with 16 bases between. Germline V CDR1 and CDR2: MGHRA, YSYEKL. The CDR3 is CASSQAGEGPFYEQYF. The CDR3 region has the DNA TGCGCCAGCAGCCAAGCGGGAGAGGGACCTTTCTACGAGCAGTACTTC.

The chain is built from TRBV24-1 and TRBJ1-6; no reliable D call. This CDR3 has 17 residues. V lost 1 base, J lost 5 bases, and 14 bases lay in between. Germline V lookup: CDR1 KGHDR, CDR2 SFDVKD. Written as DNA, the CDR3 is TGTGCCACCAGTGATTTTGAGGCGGCCCAAGATAATTCACCCCTCCACTTT. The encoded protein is CATSDFEAAQDNSPLHF.

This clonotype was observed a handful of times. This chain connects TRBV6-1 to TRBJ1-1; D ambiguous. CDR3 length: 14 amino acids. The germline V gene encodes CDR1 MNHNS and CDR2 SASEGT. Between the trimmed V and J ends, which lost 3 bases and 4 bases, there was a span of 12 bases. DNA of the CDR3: TGTGCCAGCAGTGAGAACGGACCCTTCACTGAAGCTTTCTTT. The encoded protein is CASSENGPFTEAFF.

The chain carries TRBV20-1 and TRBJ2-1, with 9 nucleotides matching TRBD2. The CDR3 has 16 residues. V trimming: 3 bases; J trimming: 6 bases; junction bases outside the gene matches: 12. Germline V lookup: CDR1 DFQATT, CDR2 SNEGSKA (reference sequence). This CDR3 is CSASNAPGLASNEQFF. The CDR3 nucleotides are TGCAGTGCTAGTAACGCACCGGGACTAGCTTCCAATGAGCAGTTCTTC.

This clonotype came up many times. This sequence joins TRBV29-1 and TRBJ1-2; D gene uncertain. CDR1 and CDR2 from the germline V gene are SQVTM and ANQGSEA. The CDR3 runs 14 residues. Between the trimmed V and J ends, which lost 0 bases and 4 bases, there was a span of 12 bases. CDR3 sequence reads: CSVEDPTDFYGYTF. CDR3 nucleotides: TGCAGCGTTGAAGATCCTACAGATTTCTATGGCTACACCTTC.

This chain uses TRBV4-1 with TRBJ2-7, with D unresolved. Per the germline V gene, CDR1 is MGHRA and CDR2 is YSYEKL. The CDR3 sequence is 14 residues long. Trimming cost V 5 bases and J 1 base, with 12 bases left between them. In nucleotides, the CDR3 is TGCGCCAGCAGCTTTGTCGTCGCTTCCTACGAGCAGTACTTC. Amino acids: CASSFVVASYEQYF.

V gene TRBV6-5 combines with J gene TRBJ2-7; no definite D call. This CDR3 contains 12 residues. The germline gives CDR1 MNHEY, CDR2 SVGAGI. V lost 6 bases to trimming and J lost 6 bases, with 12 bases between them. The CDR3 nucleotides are TGTGCCAGCAGGAGCCGAGAGGTCGAGCAGTACTTC. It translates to CASRSREVEQYF.

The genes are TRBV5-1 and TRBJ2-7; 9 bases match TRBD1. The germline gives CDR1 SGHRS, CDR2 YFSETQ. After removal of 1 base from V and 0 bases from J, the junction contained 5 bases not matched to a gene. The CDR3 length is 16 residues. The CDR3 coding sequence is TGCGCCAGCAGCTTGTCTCCGGGACAGGGCTCCTACGAGCAGTACTTC. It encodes CASSLSPGQGSYEQYF.

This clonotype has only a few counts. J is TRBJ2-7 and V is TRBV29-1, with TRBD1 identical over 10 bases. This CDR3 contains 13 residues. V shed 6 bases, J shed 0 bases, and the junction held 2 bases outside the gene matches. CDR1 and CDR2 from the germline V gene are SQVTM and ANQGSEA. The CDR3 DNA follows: TGCAGCGTATGGGACAGGGGCTCCTACGAGCAGTACTTC. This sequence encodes CSVWDRGSYEQYF.

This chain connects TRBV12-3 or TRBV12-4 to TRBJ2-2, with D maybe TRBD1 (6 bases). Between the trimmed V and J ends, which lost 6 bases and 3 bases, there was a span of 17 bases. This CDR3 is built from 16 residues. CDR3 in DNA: TGTGCCAGCAGCCTACTCAGGGGATTCGACACCGGGGAGCTGTTTTTT. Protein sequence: CASSLLRGFDTGELFF.

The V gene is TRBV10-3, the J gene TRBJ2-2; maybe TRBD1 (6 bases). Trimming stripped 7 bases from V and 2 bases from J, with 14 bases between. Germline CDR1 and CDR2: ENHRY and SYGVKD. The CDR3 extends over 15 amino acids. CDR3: CAIKGEGVNTGELFF. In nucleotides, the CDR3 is TGTGCCATCAAAGGAGAGGGGGTTAACACCGGGGAGCTGTTTTTT.

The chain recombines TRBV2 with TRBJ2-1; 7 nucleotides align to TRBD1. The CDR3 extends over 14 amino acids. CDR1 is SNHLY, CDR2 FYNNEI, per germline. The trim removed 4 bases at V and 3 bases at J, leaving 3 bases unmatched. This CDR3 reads CASSAQGVYNEQFF. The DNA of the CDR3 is TGTGCCAGCAGTGCCCAGGGGGTCTACAATGAGCAGTTCTTC.

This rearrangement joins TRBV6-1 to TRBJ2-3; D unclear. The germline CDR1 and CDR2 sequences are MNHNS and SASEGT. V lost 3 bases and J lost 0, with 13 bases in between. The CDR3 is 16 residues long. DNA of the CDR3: TGTGCCAGCAGTGACGCTATACAGCGCAGCACAGATACGCAGTATTTT. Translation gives CASSDAIQRSTDTQYF.

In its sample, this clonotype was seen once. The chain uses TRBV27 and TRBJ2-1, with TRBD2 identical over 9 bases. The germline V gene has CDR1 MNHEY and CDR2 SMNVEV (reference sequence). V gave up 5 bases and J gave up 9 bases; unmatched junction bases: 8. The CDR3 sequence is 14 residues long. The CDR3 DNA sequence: TGTGCCAGCAGTACCGCGGGAGGGGGTAGTGAGCAGTTCTTC. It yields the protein CASSTAGGGSEQFF.

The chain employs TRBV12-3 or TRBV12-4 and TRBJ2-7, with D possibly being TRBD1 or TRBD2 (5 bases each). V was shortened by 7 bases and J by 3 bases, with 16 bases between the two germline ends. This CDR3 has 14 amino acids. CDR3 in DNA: TGTGCCAGCACCCCGGCAGGGAGTATCTACGAGCAGTACTTC. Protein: CASTPAGSIYEQYF.

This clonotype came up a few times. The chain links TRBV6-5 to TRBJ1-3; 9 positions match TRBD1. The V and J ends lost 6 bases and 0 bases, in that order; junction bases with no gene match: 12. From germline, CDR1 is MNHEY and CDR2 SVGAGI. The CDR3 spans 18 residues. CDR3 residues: CASSLTGTGYLSGNTIYF. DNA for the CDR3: TGTGCCAGCAGCTTAACCGGGACAGGGTACCTCTCTGGAAACACCATATATTTT.